Below are 30 T cell receptor beta chains sequenced from a single sample in a study of T cell clonality in common variable immunodeficiency. Study findings and constraints: Fewer deletions and N-nucleotide insertions were reportedly seen in common variable immunodeficiency TCR beta sequences.

Profiling relied on immunoSEQ multiplex PCR, and the TCRdb table lists in-frame clones only, not all of them. The repertoire shows about 33,000 clones, none seen only once; the top ten take less than 8%. Which antigens these TCRs recognize remains unknown. The sequencing sample was made of peripheral blood mononuclear cells. The receptors derive from a human donor with common variable immunodeficiency.

This clone came up many times. The read ends 3 residues early relative to the CDR3; the germline J gene fills the gap. This chain uses TRBV2 with TRBJ2-1, with 11 bases lining up with TRBD2. The CDR3 is 16 residues long. Unmatched junction bases numbered 4, after V lost 6 bases and J lost 0 bases. Looked up from germline, CDR1 is SNHLY and CDR2 is FYNNEI. The CDR3 sequence is CASRTSGASSYNEQFF. The covered CDR3 bases are TGTGCCAGCAGGACTAGCGGGGCCAGCTCCTACAATGAG.

This clone was detected ten times or more. Read data end 3 residues before the CDR3 end; the end is taken from the germline J gene. The V gene is TRBV29-1, the J gene TRBJ2-7; TRBD2 might be the D (6 bases). Trimming stripped 0 bases from V and 4 bases from J, with 13 bases between. This CDR3 spans 14 amino acids. Germline V gene data show CDR1 as SQVTM and CDR2 as ANQGSEA. CDR3: CSVEDHSGTYEQYF. The part of the CDR3 DNA that was read is TGCAGCGTTGAAGACCACTCCGGGACTTACGAG.

Only a few counts were recorded for this clone. The CDR3 end is not reached by the read, which stops 3 residues before it; the germline J gene fills it in. The sample has other DNA sequences that encode this CDR3 too. The V and J genes are TRBV19 and TRBJ1-4; a possible D gene is TRBD1 (5 bases). The CDR3 spans 14 residues. V was clipped by 7 bases and J by 8 bases, with 17 bases between them. The germline gives CDR1 LNHDA, CDR2 SQIVND (reference sequence). Incomplete CDR3 DNA: TGTGCCAGTACAAAAGGCAGGGATGCGGAAAAA. Residues: CASTKGRDAEK. The full-length CDR3 reads as CASTKGRDAEKLFF. The whole variable domain, remainder taken from reference TRBV19 and TRBJ1-4, is DGGITQSPKYLFRKEGQNVTLSCEQNLNHDAMYWYRQDPGQGLRLIYYSQIVNDFQKGDIAEGYSVSREKKESFPLTVTSAQKNPTAFYLCASTKGRDAEKLFFGSGTQLSVL.

This clone came up a few times. The CDR3 is cut off 3 residues early in the read; its end comes from the germline J gene. The V gene is TRBV5-4, the J gene TRBJ1-6; unclear D gene. The length of the CDR3 is 13 residues. Looked up from germline, CDR1 is SGHNT and CDR2 is YYREEE (reference sequence). V was shortened by 0 bases and J by 7 bases, with 5 bases between the two germline ends. Incomplete CDR3 DNA: TGTGCCAGCAGCTTGGACGGGAATTCACCC. It codes for CASSLDGNSP. The complete CDR3 protein is CASSLDGNSPLHF.

This clone was counted only a few times. Germline and junction disagree at one end, which may indicate a read error. The read ends 3 residues before the CDR3 terminus; that terminus is restored from the germline J gene. The chain carries TRBV19 and TRBJ1-6; no definite D call. The CDR3 totals 16 residues. Germline-derived CDR1 and CDR2 are LNHDA and SQIVND (reference sequence). CDR3 DNA (partial): TGTGCCAGTAGTGCCGCCCATCGCTCCTATAAGTCACCC. Its protein product is CASSAAHRSYKSP. The whole CDR3 protein reads CASSAAHRSYKSPLHF.

Only a few counts were recorded for this clone. The read terminates 3 residues ahead of where the CDR3 ends, so the germline J gene completes it. The chain uses TRBV7-6 and TRBJ2-7; D possibly corresponds to TRBD2 (6 bases). This CDR3 contains 13 residues. Germline loops: CDR1 SGHVS, CDR2 FNYEAQ. V lost 5 bases, J lost 5 bases, and 13 bases lay in between. The CDR3 here is CASSVGPGDEQYF. The CDR3 DNA, read in part, is TGTGCCAGCAGCGTAGGGCCGGGGGACGAG. Filled out from reference TRBV7-6 and TRBJ2-7, the complete variable domain reads GAGVSQSPRYKVTKRGQDVALRCDPISGHVSLYWYRQALGQGPEFLTYFNYEAQQDKSGLPNDRFSAERPEGSISTLTIQRTEQRDSAMYRCASSVGPGDEQYFGPGTRLTVT.

This clone was seen only a few times. With the read ending 3 residues before the CDR3 end, the germline J gene is used to fill in that end. The chain combines TRBV20-1 with TRBJ2-5; tentative D call: TRBD1 (6 bases). CDR1 DFQATT and CDR2 SNEGSKA come from the germline V gene (reference sequence). V was cut by 3 bases and J by 1 base, with 12 bases left in between. CDR3 length: 14 residues. CDR3 DNA, as far as it was read: TGCAGTGCTAGTGGGCCAGGGGCCCAAGAGACC. It translates to CSASGPGAQET. The complete CDR3 reads CSASGPGAQETQYF.

This clone showed up many times. The read falls 3 residues short of the CDR3 end, and the missing part is taken from the germline J gene. This chain connects TRBV19 to TRBJ2-3; 10 bases map to TRBD2. Looked up from germline, CDR1 is LNHDA and CDR2 is SQIVND (reference sequence). CDR3 size: 15 residues. Unmatched junction bases numbered 5, after V lost 6 bases and J lost 2 bases. The CDR3 here is CASRSLAGNTDTQYF. CDR3 bases read: TGTGCCAGTAGGTCACTAGCGGGGAACACAGATACG. The variable domain in full, with the rest retrieved from reference TRBV19 and TRBJ2-3, is DGGITQSPKYLFRKEGQNVTLSCEQNLNHDAMYWYRQDPGQGLRLIYYSQIVNDFQKGDIAEGYSVSREKKESFPLTVTSAQKNPTAFYLCASRSLAGNTDTQYFGPGTRLTVL.

As for this clone: The read is 3 residues too short to cover the CDR3 end, so that end is filled in from the germline J gene. J is TRBJ1-1 and V is TRBV19, with 8 bases fitting TRBD1. Germline V gene data show CDR1 as LNHDA and CDR2 as SQIVND (reference sequence). This CDR3 spans 15 amino acids. V lost 1 base, J lost 1 base, and 2 bases stayed unmatched. CDR3 bases read: TGTGCCAGTAGTATAGTCGGACAGGGGAACACTGAA. This encodes CASSIVGQGNTE. The entire CDR3 sequence reads CASSIVGQGNTEAFF.

This clone was counted at least ten times. The CDR3 goes on 3 residues after the read ends, and that part is filled in from the germline J gene. This chain uses TRBV30 with TRBJ2-3, with 9 bases lining up with TRBD2. Germline assignment: CDR1 GTSNPN and CDR2 SVGIG (reference sequence). V lost 2 bases, J lost 4 bases, and 1 base stayed unmatched. The CDR3 length is 13 residues. The part of the CDR3 DNA that was read is TGTGCCTGGAGTCGCGGGGGGGCAGATACG. This gives the protein CAWSRGGADT. The complete CDR3 sequence is CAWSRGGADTQYF.

Ten or more counts support this clone. Read data end 3 residues before the CDR3 end; the end is taken from the germline J gene. This sequence joins TRBV20-1 and TRBJ1-1; 8 bases agree with TRBD1. The CDR3 consists of 17 residues. Germline assignment: CDR1 DFQATT and CDR2 SNEGSKA (reference sequence). The sequenced part of the CDR3 DNA is TGCAGTGCTAGAGATCTCTCGACAGGGGCCACCGTAGTAGGA. Translated, it gives CSARDLSTGATVVG. The full CDR3 sequence reads CSARDLSTGATVVGAFF.

Concerning this clone itself: The read terminates 3 residues ahead of where the CDR3 ends, so the germline J gene completes it. The chain employs TRBV5-1 and TRBJ1-2, with 7 bases matching TRBD1. CDR1 and CDR2 from the germline V gene are SGHRS and YFSETQ. The CDR3 has 14 residues. The ends lost 7 bases at V and 4 bases at J; junction bases unmatched: 10. The CDR3 DNA, read in part, is TGCGCCAGCGGGGTACAGGGGAGGGGCTATGGC. It encodes CASGVQGRGYG. The whole CDR3 protein is CASGVQGRGYGYTF.

In this sample, this clone turned up many times. With the read ending 3 residues before the CDR3 end, the germline J gene is used to fill in that end. The V and J genes are TRBV18 and TRBJ2-3; 8 positions match TRBD2. CDR1 KGHSH and CDR2 LQKENI come from the germline V gene. V trimming: 2 bases; J trimming: 4 bases; junction bases outside the gene matches: 11. This CDR3 spans 17 amino acids. The CDR3 loop reads CASSPWSAGGAADTQYF. The part of the CDR3 DNA that was read is TGTGCCAGCTCACCATGGTCCGCCGGGGGGGCGGCAGATACG.

This clone was recorded at least ten times. With the read ending 3 residues before the CDR3 end, the germline J gene is used to fill in that end. The chain uses TRBV23-1 and TRBJ1-1; D is perhaps TRBD1 (5 bases). TRBV23-1 is identified as an open reading frame with a role that is uncertain. This CDR3 contains 12 residues. V lost 6 bases and J lost 4, with 9 bases in between. The CDR3 bases that were read are TGCGCCAGCAGGCCCCAGGGCACTGAA. Its translation: CASRPQGTE. The CDR3, in full, reads CASRPQGTEAFF.

Remarks on this clone: The read ends 3 residues before the CDR3 terminus; that terminus is restored from the germline J gene. This rearrangement joins TRBV2 to TRBJ2-3, with 9 bases lining up with TRBD2. With 6 bases clipped from V and 0 bases from J, the junction kept 7 bases outside the gene matches. CDR1 SNHLY and CDR2 FYNNEI come from the germline V gene. CDR3 length: 16 residues. The CDR3 DNA, read in part, is TGTGCCAGCAGCCCGGGACTAGCCCCGAGCACAGATACG. It yields the protein CASSPGLAPSTDT. The complete CDR3 reads CASSPGLAPSTDTQYF. Filled out from reference TRBV2 and TRBJ2-3, the complete variable domain reads EPEVTQTPSHQVTQMGQEVILRCVPISNHLYFYWYRQILGQKVEFLVSFYNNEISEKSEIFDDQFSVERPDGSNFTLKIRSTKLEDSAMYFCASSPGLAPSTDTQYFGPGTRLTVL.

This clone occurred a few times. Read data end 3 residues before the CDR3 end; the end is taken from the germline J gene. This sequence joins TRBV18 and TRBJ1-2; a possible D gene is TRBD1 (5 bases). This CDR3 comprises 13 residues. CDR1 KGHSH and CDR2 LQKENI come from the germline V gene. The CDR3 protein is CASSPEKGIGYTF. The sequenced CDR3 bases are TGTGCCAGCTCACCAGAAAAGGGGATAGGC.

Note on this clone: The CDR3 end is not reached by the read, which stops 3 residues before it; the germline J gene fills it in. The genes are TRBV5-1 and TRBJ1-2; 8 nucleotides line up with TRBD1. Trimming cost V 4 bases and J 4 bases; bases outside gene matches: 9. CDR1 is SGHRS, CDR2 YFSETQ, per germline. The CDR3 consists of 15 residues. CDR3 amino acids: CASSPPGQEGYGYTF. The DNA read from the CDR3 is TGCGCCAGCAGCCCTCCGGGACAGGAGGGCTATGGC.

As to this clone: The read terminates 3 residues ahead of where the CDR3 ends, so the germline J gene completes it. The rearrangement uses TRBV5-1 and TRBJ2-5; TRBD2 aligns across 7 bases. The V segment lost 0 bases and the J segment 4 bases; nucleotides outside the gene matches: 6. Germline CDR1 SGHRS, CDR2 YFSETQ. The CDR3 has 15 residues. CDR3 residues: CASSLGGGLTETQYF. CDR3 DNA (partial): TGCGCCAGCAGCTTGGGGGGGGGACTCACAGAGACC.

As for this clone: The read terminates 3 residues ahead of where the CDR3 ends, so the germline J gene completes it. The chain carries TRBV2 and TRBJ2-5, with a weak D call TRBD1 (6 bases). V gave up 3 bases and J gave up 4 bases, with 15 bases separating them. CDR3 length equals 15 residues. The germline V gene has CDR1 SNHLY and CDR2 FYNNEI. The sequenced part of the CDR3 DNA is TGTGCCAGCAGTGAGGTTTGGGGGCAGGGAGAGACC. Its translation: CASSEVWGQGET. The whole CDR3 region reads CASSEVWGQGETQYF.

A note on this clone: The missing CDR3 end, 3 residues past where the read stops, is filled in from the germline J gene. The rearrangement uses TRBV7-9 and TRBJ1-2; D may be TRBD1 (5 bases). Germline V gene lookup returns CDR1 SEHNR and CDR2 FQNEAQ (reference sequence). V lost 5 bases and J lost 7, with 14 bases in between. This CDR3 contains 13 residues. CDR3 DNA, as far as it was read: TGTGCCAGCAGCCCAGGGCGGGGAGGTGGC. This gives the protein CASSPGRGGG. The complete CDR3 sequence is CASSPGRGGGYTF.

Turning to this clone: The read stops 3 residues short of the end of the CDR3; the missing end is completed from the germline J gene. The V and J genes are TRBV2 and TRBJ2-4; D possibly corresponds to TRBD2 (6 bases). Germline CDR1 reads SNHLY; CDR2 reads FYNNEI. Trimming pared 9 bases from V and 0 bases from J, leaving 15 bases between. CDR3 length: 15 residues. This CDR3 is CASMFPGGAKNIQYF. CDR3 DNA, as far as it was read: TGTGCCAGTATGTTCCCCGGGGGAGCCAAAAACATT.

Ten or more counts support this clone. With the read ending 3 residues before the CDR3 end, the germline J gene is used to fill in that end. V gene TRBV5-1 combines with J gene TRBJ2-5, with D tentatively TRBD1 (6 bases). The germline V gene encodes CDR1 SGHRS and CDR2 YFSETQ. V was cut by 4 bases and J by 2 bases, with 15 bases left in between. The CDR3 runs to 15 residues. Incomplete CDR3 DNA: TGCGCCAGCAGCGTACCCGGGACACCTCAAGAGACC. Translation gives CASSVPGTPQET. The full CDR3 protein is CASSVPGTPQETQYF.

This clone was seen at least ten times. The CDR3 is CAGGDNHYEQYF. CDR3 bases read: TGTGCCGGAGGGGACAACCACTACGAG. The chain joins TRBV2 to TRBJ2-7; D is perhaps TRBD1 or TRBD2 (6 bases each). Sequencing ends 3 residues short of the CDR3 end; the germline J gene provides the rest. The CDR3 has 12 residues. Germline CDR1 is SNHLY and CDR2 is FYNNEI. V gave up 11 bases and J gave up 3 bases, with 14 bases separating them. Full variable domain (outside the CDR3, taken from reference TRBV2 and TRBJ2-7): EPEVTQTPSHQVTQMGQEVILRCVPISNHLYFYWYRQILGQKVEFLVSFYNNEISEKSEIFDDQFSVERPDGSNFTLKIRSTKLEDSAMYFCAGGDNHYEQYFGPGTRLTVT.

This clone was counted a few times. The read comes to an end 3 residues before the CDR3 does, leaving the germline J gene to fill in the end. The genes are TRBV19 and TRBJ1-2; the D is unclear. The germline V gene has CDR1 LNHDA and CDR2 SQIVND (reference sequence). With 6 bases removed from V and 3 bases from J, the gap between germline ends came to 11 bases. This CDR3 comprises 13 residues. The CDR3 DNA, read in part, is TGTGCCAGTAGATTCCCCCCCGACTATGGC. Its translation: CASRFPPDYG. The entire CDR3 is CASRFPPDYGYTF.

This clone has only a few counts. The read ends 3 residues before the CDR3 terminus; that terminus is restored from the germline J gene. The V gene is TRBV19, the J gene TRBJ1-5, with unresolved D. Trimming took 6 bases from V and 4 from J, leaving 16 bases between them. The germline gives CDR1 LNHDA, CDR2 SQIVND (reference sequence). The CDR3 contains 15 residues. The CDR3 here is CASSLRLDTNQPQHF. The sequenced part of the CDR3 DNA is TGTGCCAGTAGCCTCCGGTTAGACACTAATCAGCCC.

This clone has more than one count but fewer than ten. The sequenced fragment ends 3 residues before the CDR3 boundary, so the rest is inferred from the germline J gene. The chain joins TRBV18 to TRBJ2-2; 9 bases fit TRBD2. Germline-derived CDR1 and CDR2 are KGHSH and LQKENI. The J segment lost 1 base and the V segment lost 2 bases, leaving 2 bases of the junction unmatched. The length of the CDR3 is 16 residues. CDR3 sequence reads: CASSPGTSRNTGELFF. The sequenced part of the CDR3 DNA is TGTGCCAGCTCACCAGGGACTAGCAGGAACACCGGGGAG.

Details on this clone: The read terminates 3 residues before the CDR3 end, so the remaining end is supplied by the germline J gene. V is TRBV2 and J is TRBJ2-5; 12 nucleotides match TRBD2. The V gene's germline CDR1 is SNHLY and CDR2 FYNNEI. The V segment lost 6 bases and the J segment 5 bases; nucleotides outside the gene matches: 7. The CDR3 length is 15 residues. CDR3 loop: CASRASGGGGETQYF. The DNA read from the CDR3 is TGTGCCAGCAGGGCTAGCGGGGGGGGTGGGGAGACC.

This clone has more than one count but fewer than ten. The read ends 3 residues early relative to the CDR3; the germline J gene fills the gap. The gene calls are TRBV19 and TRBJ1-5; D unresolved. CDR3 size: 16 residues. Deletions cut 4 bases from V and 3 bases from J, with 16 bases between. Germline values: CDR1 LNHDA, CDR2 SQIVND (reference sequence). The CDR3 sequence: CASSSPRASANQPQHF. Partial CDR3 DNA: TGTGCCAGTAGTAGCCCGCGAGCGAGCGCCAATCAGCCC.

For this clone: The DNA ends 3 residues before the CDR3 does, and the rest of the CDR3 is filled in from the germline J gene. The rearrangement joins TRBV30 to TRBJ1-2; no reliable D call. Trimming removed 5 bases at V and 5 bases at J, with 12 bases between. Germline V CDR1 and CDR2: GTSNPN, SVGIG (reference sequence). The CDR3 consists of 12 residues. This CDR3 is CAWGHLSYGYTF. CDR3 DNA, as far as it was read: TGTGCCTGGGGGCATTTGTCTTATGGC.

The table lists this clone with many counts. The read stops 3 residues short of the end of the CDR3; the missing end is completed from the germline J gene. This chain links TRBV7-9 with TRBJ2-7; 7 bases fit TRBD1. The V segment lost 7 bases and the J segment 5 bases; nucleotides outside the gene matches: 14. The CDR3 contains 15 residues. Germline-derived CDR1 and CDR2 are SEHNR and FQNEAQ (reference sequence). The chain's CDR3 is CASTLIDRADHEQYF. The sequenced part of the CDR3 DNA is TGTGCCAGCACCCTCATCGACAGGGCAGACCACGAG.